These 21 T cell receptor beta chains were all obtained from the same sample, sequenced in a study of early T cells in non-severe SARS-CoV-2 infection. TCRdb analysed the 5' RACE reads with MiXCR anew, one entry per CDR3 protein. The table records about 110,000 distinct CDR3 sequences, 9.5% to 13% of them present only once. The material sequenced was whole blood. These receptors all come from an adult who was a healthcare worker with PCR-confirmed SARS-CoV-2 infection or an uninfected control (not recorded which).

The V and J genes are TRBV6-2 or TRBV6-3 and TRBJ2-2; 15 bases map to TRBD2. Germline loops: CDR1 MNHEY, CDR2 SVGEGT. The CDR3 has 17 amino acids. The junction had 7 bases not matched to a gene; V was cut back by 7 bases and J by 4 bases. CDR3 residues: CASKTGLAGGGTGELFF. In DNA form, the CDR3 reads TGTGCCAGCAAAACGGGACTAGCGGGAGGTGGCACCGGGGAGCTGTTTTTT.

This clonotype was seen at least ten times. The rearrangement links TRBV2 to TRBJ2-7, with D tentatively TRBD2 (5 bases). From germline, CDR1 is SNHLY and CDR2 FYNNEI. Trimming took 6 bases from V and 0 from J, leaving 6 bases between them. The CDR3 runs 12 residues. CDR3 in DNA: TGTGCCAGCAGGGAGGACTCCTACGAGCAGTACTTC. Translation gives CASREDSYEQYF.

The chain uses TRBV11-3 and TRBJ2-2, with D possibly TRBD1 on 6 matching bases. CDR3 size: 16 residues. CDR1 and CDR2 (germline): SGHNT, YENEEA. Deletions cut 6 bases from V and 1 base from J, with 15 bases between. CDR3 coding DNA: TGTGCCAGCAGTACAACAGGGACACTGAACACCGGGGAGCTGTTTTTT. This gives the protein CASSTTGTLNTGELFF.

This clonotype was detected ten times or more. V gene TRBV7-9 combines with J gene TRBJ1-5; 10 bases agree with TRBD1. Germline V CDR1 and CDR2: SEHNR, FQNEAQ (reference sequence). The V gene end was trimmed by 5 bases and the J gene end by 0 bases; junction bases not matched to a gene: 7. The CDR3 length is 17 residues. The CDR3 DNA sequence: TGTGCCAGCAGCCAGGGACAGGGGACGTATAGCAATCAGCCCCAGCATTTT. It is translated as CASSQGQGTYSNQPQHF.

Ten or more counts support this clonotype. V usage is TRBV5-6 and J usage is TRBJ2-7; possible D gene TRBD2, 6 bases. Germline lookup yields CDR1 SGHDT and CDR2 YYEEEE. With 0 bases removed from V and 5 bases from J, the gap between germline ends came to 12 bases. This CDR3 spans 14 amino acids. The CDR3 nucleotides are TGTGCCAGCAGCTTGGTCCCGCGGGGCAACGAGCAGTACTTC. This translates into CASSLVPRGNEQYF.

This clonotype has only a few counts. J is TRBJ2-4 and V is TRBV3-1; D may be TRBD1 or TRBD2 (6 bases each). With 6 bases removed from V and 10 bases from J, the gap between germline ends came to 19 bases. This CDR3 spans 14 amino acids. Germline V lookup: CDR1 LGHDT, CDR2 YNNKEL (reference sequence). In DNA, the CDR3 is TGTGCCAGCAGGCAGGGGCTCCCACGGGGGATTCAGTACTTC. Translation gives CASRQGLPRGIQYF.

This chain connects TRBV30 to TRBJ2-7; 9 positions agree with TRBD1. Germline loops: CDR1 GTSNPN, CDR2 SVGIG (reference sequence). After removal of 8 bases from V and 5 bases from J, the junction contained 7 bases not matched to a gene. This CDR3 is built from 12 residues. The CDR3 DNA follows: TGTGCCCTTGGGACAGGGATCCACGAGCAGTACTTC. It encodes CALGTGIHEQYF.

This clonotype was counted between two and nine times. This rearrangement joins TRBV7-3 to TRBJ2-1, with 9 nucleotides matching TRBD2. Looked up from germline, CDR1 is SGHTA and CDR2 is FQGTGA. J was trimmed by 7 bases and V by 2 bases; bases with no gene match: 9. This CDR3 is 16 amino acids long. CDR3 loop: CASSLSGTSLLNEQFF. DNA for the CDR3: TGTGCCAGCAGCTTATCCGGGACTAGCTTGTTGAATGAGCAGTTCTTC.

This clonotype was detected ten times or more. The V and J genes are TRBV7-9 and TRBJ1-2, with D perhaps TRBD1 (5 bases). Germline V lookup: CDR1 SEHNR, CDR2 FQNEAQ (reference sequence). The CDR3 has 16 amino acids. Trimming cost V 7 bases and J 0 bases, with 18 bases left between them. CDR3 DNA: TGTGCCAGCAACCCCATGACAGCTCGAGCTAACTATGGCTACACCTTC. Protein product: CASNPMTARANYGYTF.

This clonotype was detected many times. This chain connects TRBV18 to TRBJ1-1; D is unclear. The CDR3 is 16 residues long. Germline assignment: CDR1 KGHSH and CDR2 LQKENI. V lost 8 bases and J 1 base, leaving 20 bases between the germline ends. The CDR3 bases are TGTGCCAGCACCCGAAACTCTGGGAATCGGAACACTGAAGCTTTCTTT. Protein: CASTRNSGNRNTEAFF.

This clonotype was seen repeatedly, ten times or more. The chain is built from TRBV11-2 and TRBJ2-1, with TRBD2 matching over 10 bases. This CDR3 comprises 17 residues. The V and J ends lost 5 bases and 7 bases, in that order; junction bases with no gene match: 14. Germline V CDR1 and CDR2: SGHAT, FQNNGV. The CDR3 region has the DNA TGTGCCAGCAGCCCCCCCGGGGGACTAGCGAGTCGTAATGAGCAGTTCTTC. This translates into CASSPPGGLASRNEQFF.

At least ten counts were recorded for this clonotype. The V and J genes are TRBV10-3 and TRBJ1-5; D gene uncertain. The CDR3 covers 12 residues. V dropped 5 bases and J dropped 3 bases, with 5 bases sitting between them. Germline CDR1 reads ENHRY; CDR2 reads SYGVKD. The CDR3 is CAISNPNQPQHF. The DNA for the CDR3 is TGTGCCATCAGTAACCCCAATCAGCCCCAGCATTTT.

The chain carries TRBV7-8 and TRBJ2-3, with 8 positions matching TRBD2. Trimming removed 7 bases from V and 2 bases from J; junction bases left unmatched: 11. From germline, CDR1 is SGHVS and CDR2 FQNEAQ. The CDR3 is made up of 16 amino acids. Here the CDR3 DNA reads TGTGCCAGCACGGATGCGGGGGGAAGATACACAGATACGCAGTATTTT. This sequence encodes CASTDAGGRYTDTQYF.

Ten or more counts support this clonotype. The chain recombines TRBV7-9 with TRBJ2-2, with 10 bases lining up with TRBD2. The CDR3 is 15 residues long. Germline V CDR1 and CDR2: SEHNR, FQNEAQ (reference sequence). Trimming at V came to 6 bases and at J to 4 bases, leaving 5 bases not matched to a gene. The CDR3 bases are TGTGCCAGCAGAACGACTAGCGGGCGCACCGGGGAGCTGTTTTTT. Translation gives CASRTTSGRTGELFF.

The chain recombines TRBV3-1 with TRBJ2-5, with D unresolved. This CDR3 is built from 14 residues. Looked up from germline, CDR1 is LGHDT and CDR2 is YNNKEL (reference sequence). V lost 0 bases to trimming and J lost 7 bases, with 12 bases between them. CDR3 protein: CASSQDIQSRTQYF. In DNA form, the CDR3 reads TGTGCCAGCAGCCAAGATATCCAATCAAGGACCCAGTACTTC.

This clonotype was counted many times. The V and J genes are TRBV12-3 or TRBV12-4 and TRBJ2-2; TRBD1 agrees at 7 bases. V gave up 5 bases and J gave up 2 bases; unmatched junction bases: 8. CDR3 length: 16 residues. CDR3 region: CASSPTGQSNTGELFF. The CDR3 DNA reads as TGTGCCAGCAGTCCGACGGGACAGTCCAACACCGGGGAGCTGTTTTTT.

V gene TRBV5-4 combines with J gene TRBJ2-3, with TRBD1 matching over 9 bases. Germline CDR1 reads SGHNT; CDR2 reads YYREEE (reference sequence). J was trimmed by 4 bases and V by 4 bases; bases with no gene match: 10. The CDR3 contains 16 residues. This CDR3 is CASSIPTGGRADTQYF. In DNA form, the CDR3 reads TGTGCCAGCAGCATTCCTACAGGGGGCCGCGCAGATACGCAGTATTTT. The full variable domain, completed using reference TRBV5-4 and TRBJ2-3, is ETGVTQSPTHLIKTRGQQVTLRCSSQSGHNTVSWYQQALGQGPQFIFQYYREEENGRGNFPPRFSGLQFPNYSSELNVNALELDDSALYLCASSIPTGGRADTQYFGPGTRLTVL.

This clonotype was observed a handful of times. The chain is built from TRBV30 and TRBJ1-1, with D possibly being TRBD1 (5 bases). CDR1 and CDR2 from the germline V gene are GTSNPN and SVGIG (reference sequence). Trimming stripped 3 bases from V and 8 bases from J, with 13 bases between. The CDR3 has 12 amino acids. DNA of the CDR3: TGTGCCTGGAGCCCCCGGAGGGACGAAGCTTTCTTT. Translated, it gives CAWSPRRDEAFF.

The chain recombines TRBV12-3 or TRBV12-4 with TRBJ1-1; a possible D gene is TRBD1 (6 bases). V shed 6 bases and J shed 1 base, with 15 bases lying between them. The CDR3 is 15 residues long. Written as DNA, the CDR3 is TGTGCCAGCAGGGAACAGGGAAGGGGGAACACTGAAGCTTTCTTT. It specifies CASREQGRGNTEAFF.

The table lists this clonotype with a few counts. This chain uses TRBV28 with TRBJ2-3, with 9 bases identical to TRBD1. The CDR3 is 13 amino acids. The germline V gene has CDR1 MDHEN and CDR2 SYDVKM. V lost 6 bases, J lost 5 bases, and 3 bases stayed unmatched. The DNA for the CDR3 is TGTGCCAGCAGGCGACAGGGGGAAGATACGCAGTATTTT. As protein: CASRRQGEDTQYF.

The J gene is TRBJ1-5, the V gene TRBV29-1; D is unclear. This CDR3 is 15 amino acids long. V lost 4 bases to trimming and J lost 4 bases, with 17 bases between them. Germline V gene sequence: CDR1 SQVTM, CDR2 ANQGSEA. The CDR3 sequence: CSVVEGTATNQPQHF. Here the CDR3 DNA reads TGCAGCGTTGTGGAAGGCACAGCAACTAATCAGCCCCAGCATTTT.